This entry lists 8 T cell receptor beta chains sequenced from one sample in a study of a mutant IDH1 vaccine in newly diagnosed glioma. Clones were read by immunoSEQ multiplex PCR, and TCRdb kept only the in-frame ones, dropping some. Of about 38,000 clones in the sample, approximately 80% were seen once. Described time point: week 23, last vaccination. Each vaccine dose was 300 ug of mutant IDH1 20-mer peptide, with topical imiquimod. Their target antigens are unknown. The source was PBMCs, collected from a glioma patient whose treatment included an IDH1 peptide vaccine. The receptor set was obtained from a man in his forties with glioma.

This clone appeared a few times. The CDR3 spells CASSSSEGLMPQHF. As DNA, the CDR3 is TGTGCCAGCAGCTCGTCGGAGGGCTTGATGCCCCAGCATTTT. V usage is TRBV7-9 and J usage is TRBJ1-5, with D unclear. The V and J ends lost 4 bases and 9 bases respectively, with 16 bases between them. The CDR3 extends over 14 amino acids. Germline CDR1 reads SEHNR; CDR2 reads FQNEAQ (reference sequence). Together with reference TRBV7-9 and TRBJ1-5, the CDR3 gives the full variable domain: DTGVSQNPRHKITKRGQNVTFRCDPISEHNRLYWYRQTLGQGPEFLTYFQNEAQLEKSRLLSDRFSAERPKGSFSTLEIQRTEQGDSAMYLCASSSSEGLMPQHFGDGTRLSIL.

This clone was detected only a few times. The CDR3 DNA sequence: TGTGCCAGTAGTTTTAGCGGGGGGGCCGTTAGTAGCACAGATACGCAGTATTTT. It encodes CASSFSGGAVSSTDTQYF. The V call is TRBV19, the J call TRBJ2-3, with 11 bases aligning to TRBD2. CDR1 is LNHDA and CDR2 is SQIVND in the germline V gene (reference sequence). This CDR3 is built from 18 residues. V lost 5 bases, J lost 0 bases, and 10 bases stayed unmatched.

The chain is built from TRBV5-4 and TRBJ1-1; TRBD1 matches 10 bases. The CDR3 runs to 15 residues. CDR1 is SGHNT and CDR2 is YYREEE in the germline V gene (reference sequence). V shed 0 bases and J 5 bases; nucleotides not matched to a gene: 4. The CDR3 nucleotides are TGTGCCAGCAGCTTGGTCCGGACAGGGGGAACTGAAGCTTTCTTT. This translates into CASSLVRTGGTEAFF.

This rearrangement joins TRBV2 to TRBJ2-3; D ambiguous. Looked up from germline, CDR1 is SNHLY and CDR2 is FYNNEI. This CDR3 spans 15 amino acids. V dropped 4 bases and J dropped 1 base, with 12 bases sitting between them. CDR3 protein: CASSGVPLGTDTQYF. The CDR3, as DNA: TGTGCCAGCAGTGGGGTCCCCCTTGGCACAGATACGCAGTATTTT.

The chain is built from TRBV5-1 and TRBJ1-2, with D maybe TRBD1 (6 bases). Germline V CDR1 and CDR2: SGHRS, YFSETQ. The CDR3 has 15 amino acids. V was cut by 1 base and J by 3 bases, with 13 bases left in between. The CDR3 region is CASSLPGTGHYGYTF. CDR3 nucleotide sequence: TGCGCCAGCAGCTTGCCAGGAACAGGGCACTATGGCTACACCTTC.

The rearrangement links TRBV30 to TRBJ2-5; 14 bases line up with TRBD2. CDR3 length: 16 amino acids. V lost 3 bases and J lost 3; bases outside the gene matches: 6. CDR1 and CDR2 (germline): GTSNPN, SVGIG (reference sequence). The CDR3 is CAWRTGLAGAKETQYF. In nucleotides, the CDR3 is TGTGCCTGGAGGACGGGACTAGCGGGGGCTAAAGAGACCCAGTACTTC. The variable domain in full, with the rest retrieved from reference TRBV30 and TRBJ2-5, is SQTIHQWPATLVQPVGSPLSLECTVEGTSNPNLYWYRQAAGRGLQLLFYSVGIGQISSEVPQNLSASRPQDRQFILSSKKLLLSDSGFYLCAWRTGLAGAKETQYFGPGTRLLVL.

The J gene is TRBJ2-7, the V gene TRBV11-2; 13 bases fit TRBD2. This CDR3 comprises 15 residues. V dropped 5 bases and J dropped 7; count of bases not matched to a gene: 8. Germline V gene data show CDR1 as SGHAT and CDR2 as FQNNGV. In nucleotides, the CDR3 is TGTGCCAGCAGCATCGGACTAGCGGGAGCGGGAGAGCAGTACTTC. It codes for CASSIGLAGAGEQYF.

This clone was counted only a few times. Here the CDR3 DNA reads TGTGCCAGCAGTTCGCAGATACAGGGGGCCCAGCATTTT. Its translation is CASSSQIQGAQHF. V is TRBV6-6 and J is TRBJ1-5; TRBD1 matches 8 bases. This CDR3 contains 13 residues. Germline lookup yields CDR1 MNHNY and CDR2 SVGAGI (reference sequence). Trimming took 4 bases from V and 11 from J; bases not matched to a gene: 7.